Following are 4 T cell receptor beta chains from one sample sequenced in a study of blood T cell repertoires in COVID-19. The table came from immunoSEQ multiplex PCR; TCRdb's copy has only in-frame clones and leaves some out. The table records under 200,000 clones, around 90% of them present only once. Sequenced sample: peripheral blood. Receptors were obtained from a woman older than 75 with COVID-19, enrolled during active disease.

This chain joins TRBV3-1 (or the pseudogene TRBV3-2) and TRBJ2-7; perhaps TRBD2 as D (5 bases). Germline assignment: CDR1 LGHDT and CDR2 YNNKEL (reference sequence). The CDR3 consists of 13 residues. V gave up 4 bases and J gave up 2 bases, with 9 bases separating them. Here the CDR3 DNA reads TGTGCCAGCAGCCCCCGGGGTGCCTACGAGCAGTACTTC. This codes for CASSPRGAYEQYF.

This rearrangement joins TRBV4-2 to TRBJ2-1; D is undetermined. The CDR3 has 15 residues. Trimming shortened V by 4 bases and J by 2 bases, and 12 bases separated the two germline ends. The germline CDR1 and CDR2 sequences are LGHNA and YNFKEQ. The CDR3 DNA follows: TGTGCCAGCAGCCCCCAAACAGCTACCTACAATGAGCAGTTCTTC. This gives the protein CASSPQTATYNEQFF.

CDR3 loop: CASRFTGAVDTQYF. Here the CDR3 DNA reads TGTGCCAGCAGATTCACAGGGGCGGTCGATACGCAGTATTTT. The chain employs TRBV11-2 and TRBJ2-3; 7 bases are shared with TRBD1. The length of the CDR3 is 14 residues. Germline lookup yields CDR1 SGHAT and CDR2 FQNNGV. Trimming took 6 bases from V and 6 from J; bases not matched to a gene: 9. The variable domain in full, with the rest retrieved from reference TRBV11-2 and TRBJ2-3, is EAGVAQSPRYKIIEKRQSVAFWCNPISGHATLYWYQQILGQGPKLLIQFQNNGVVDDSQLPKDRFSAERLKGVDSTLKIQPAKLEDSAVYLCASRFTGAVDTQYFGPGTRLTVL.

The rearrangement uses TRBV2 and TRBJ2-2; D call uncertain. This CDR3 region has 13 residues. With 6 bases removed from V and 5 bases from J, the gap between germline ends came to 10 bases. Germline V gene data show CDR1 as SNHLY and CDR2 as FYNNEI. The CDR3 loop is CASSVGQTGELFF. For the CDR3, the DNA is TGTGCCAGCAGCGTGGGCCAAACCGGGGAGCTGTTTTTT.